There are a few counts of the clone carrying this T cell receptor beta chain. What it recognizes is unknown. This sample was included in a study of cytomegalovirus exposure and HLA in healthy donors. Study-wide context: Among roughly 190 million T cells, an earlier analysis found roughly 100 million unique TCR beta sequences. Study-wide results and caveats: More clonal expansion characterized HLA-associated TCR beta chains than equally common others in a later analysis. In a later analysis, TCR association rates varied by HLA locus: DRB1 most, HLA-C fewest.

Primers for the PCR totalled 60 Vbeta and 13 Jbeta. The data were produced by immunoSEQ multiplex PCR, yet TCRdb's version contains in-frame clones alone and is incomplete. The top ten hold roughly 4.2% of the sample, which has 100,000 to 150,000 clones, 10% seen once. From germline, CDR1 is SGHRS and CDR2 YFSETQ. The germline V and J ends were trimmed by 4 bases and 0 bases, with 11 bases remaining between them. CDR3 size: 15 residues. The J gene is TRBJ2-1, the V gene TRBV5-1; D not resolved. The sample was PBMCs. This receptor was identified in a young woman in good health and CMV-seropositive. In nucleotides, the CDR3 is TGCGCCAGCAGCGATCAGGTGAGCTCCTACAATGAGCAGTTCTTC. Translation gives CASSDQVSSYNEQFF.